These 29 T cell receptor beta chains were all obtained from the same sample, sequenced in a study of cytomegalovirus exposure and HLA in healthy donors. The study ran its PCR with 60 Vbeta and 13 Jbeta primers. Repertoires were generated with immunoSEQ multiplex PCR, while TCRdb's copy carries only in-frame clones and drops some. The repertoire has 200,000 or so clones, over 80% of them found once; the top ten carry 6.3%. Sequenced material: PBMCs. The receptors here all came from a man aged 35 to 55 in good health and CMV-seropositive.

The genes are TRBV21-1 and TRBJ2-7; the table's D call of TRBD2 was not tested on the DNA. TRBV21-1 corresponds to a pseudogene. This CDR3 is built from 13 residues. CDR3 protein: CASSKRGLYEQYF. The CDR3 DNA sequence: TGTGCCAGCAGCAAGCGGGGTCTCTACGAGCAGTACTTC.

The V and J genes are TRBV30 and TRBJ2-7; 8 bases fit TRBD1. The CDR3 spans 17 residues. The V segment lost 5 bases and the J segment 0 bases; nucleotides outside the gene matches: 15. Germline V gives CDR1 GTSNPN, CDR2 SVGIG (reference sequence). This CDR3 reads CAWGPRRGQATSYEQYF. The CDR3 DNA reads TGTGCCTGGGGCCCCAGGAGGGGACAGGCGACCTCCTACGAGCAGTACTTC. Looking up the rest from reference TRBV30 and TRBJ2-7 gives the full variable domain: SQTIHQWPATLVQPVGSPLSLECTVEGTSNPNLYWYRQAAGRGLQLLFYSVGIGQISSEVPQNLSASRPQDRQFILSSKKLLLSDSGFYLCAWGPRRGQATSYEQYFGPGTRLTVT.

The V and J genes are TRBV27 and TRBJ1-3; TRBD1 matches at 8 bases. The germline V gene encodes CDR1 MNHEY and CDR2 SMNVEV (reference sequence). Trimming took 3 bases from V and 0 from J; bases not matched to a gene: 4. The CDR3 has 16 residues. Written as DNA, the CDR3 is TGTGCCAGCAGTTTGGGGACAGGCCTCTCTGGAAACACCATATATTTT. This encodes CASSLGTGLSGNTIYF.

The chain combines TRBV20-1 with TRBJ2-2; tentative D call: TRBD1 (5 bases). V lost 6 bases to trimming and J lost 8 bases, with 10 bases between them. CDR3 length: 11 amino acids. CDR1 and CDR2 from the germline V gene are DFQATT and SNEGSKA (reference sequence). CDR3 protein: CSAHQGGELFF. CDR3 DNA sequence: TGCAGTGCGCATCAGGGAGGGGAGCTGTTTTTT.

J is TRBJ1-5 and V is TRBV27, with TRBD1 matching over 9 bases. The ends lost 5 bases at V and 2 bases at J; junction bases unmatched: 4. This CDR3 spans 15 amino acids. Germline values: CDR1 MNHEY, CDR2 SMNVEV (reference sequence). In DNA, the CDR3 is TGTGCCAGCAGTGCGGACAGGGGCGGCAATCAGCCCCAGCATTTT. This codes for CASSADRGGNQPQHF.

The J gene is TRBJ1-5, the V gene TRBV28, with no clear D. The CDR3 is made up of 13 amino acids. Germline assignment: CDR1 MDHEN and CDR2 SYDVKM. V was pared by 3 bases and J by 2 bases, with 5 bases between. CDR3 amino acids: CASSFIGNQPQHF. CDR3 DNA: TGTGCCAGCAGTTTCATTGGCAATCAGCCCCAGCATTTT.

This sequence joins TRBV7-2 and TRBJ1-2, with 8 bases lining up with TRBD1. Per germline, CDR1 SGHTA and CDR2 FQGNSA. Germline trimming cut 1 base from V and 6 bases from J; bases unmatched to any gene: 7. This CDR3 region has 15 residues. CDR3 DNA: TGTGCCAGCAGCTTAGTACAGGGGGTTGTGGATGGCTACACCTTC. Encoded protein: CASSLVQGVVDGYTF.

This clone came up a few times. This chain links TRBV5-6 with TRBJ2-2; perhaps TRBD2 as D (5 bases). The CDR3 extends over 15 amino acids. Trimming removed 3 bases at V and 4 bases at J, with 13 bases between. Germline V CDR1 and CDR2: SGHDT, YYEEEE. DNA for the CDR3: TGTGCCAGCAGCTACGGACGGGGAAGCACCGGGGAGCTGTTTTTT. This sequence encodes CASSYGRGSTGELFF.

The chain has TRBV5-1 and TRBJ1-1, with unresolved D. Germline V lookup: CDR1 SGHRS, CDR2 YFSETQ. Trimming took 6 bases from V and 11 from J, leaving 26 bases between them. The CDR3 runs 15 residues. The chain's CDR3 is CASKSVAGNRVAAFF. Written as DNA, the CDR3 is TGCGCCAGCAAATCGGTCGCGGGGAATCGGGTAGCGGCTTTCTTT. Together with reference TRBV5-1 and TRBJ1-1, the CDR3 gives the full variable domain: KAGVTQTPRYLIKTRGQQVTLSCSPISGHRSVSWYQQTPGQGLQFLFEYFSETQRNKGNFPGRFSGRQFSNSRSEMNVSTLELGDSALYLCASKSVAGNRVAAFFGQGTRLTVV.

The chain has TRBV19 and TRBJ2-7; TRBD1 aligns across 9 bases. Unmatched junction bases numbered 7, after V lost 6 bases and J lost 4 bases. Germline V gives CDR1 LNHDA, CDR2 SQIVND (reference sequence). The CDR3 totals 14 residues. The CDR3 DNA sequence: TGTGCCAGTAGCCAACAGGGGGCTCTTTACGAGCAGTACTTC. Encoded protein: CASSQQGALYEQYF.

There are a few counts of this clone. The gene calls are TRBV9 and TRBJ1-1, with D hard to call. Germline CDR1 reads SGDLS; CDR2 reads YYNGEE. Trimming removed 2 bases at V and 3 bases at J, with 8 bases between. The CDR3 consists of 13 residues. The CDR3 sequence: CASSVDSYTEAFF. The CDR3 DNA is TGTGCCAGCAGCGTTGACTCTTACACTGAAGCTTTCTTT.

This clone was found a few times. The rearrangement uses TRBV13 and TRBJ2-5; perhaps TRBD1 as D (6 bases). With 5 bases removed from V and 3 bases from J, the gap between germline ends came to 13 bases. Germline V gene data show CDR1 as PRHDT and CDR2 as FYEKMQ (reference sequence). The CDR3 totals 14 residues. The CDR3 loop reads CASSGYRVKETQYF. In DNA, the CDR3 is TGTGCCAGCAGCGGCTACAGGGTTAAAGAGACCCAGTACTTC.

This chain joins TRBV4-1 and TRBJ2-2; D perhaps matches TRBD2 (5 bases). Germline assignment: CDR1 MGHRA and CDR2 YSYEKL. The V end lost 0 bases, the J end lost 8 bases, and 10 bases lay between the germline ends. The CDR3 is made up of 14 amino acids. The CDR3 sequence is CASSQERASGELFF. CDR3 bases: TGCGCCAGCAGCCAAGAGCGGGCTTCTGGGGAGCTGTTTTTT.

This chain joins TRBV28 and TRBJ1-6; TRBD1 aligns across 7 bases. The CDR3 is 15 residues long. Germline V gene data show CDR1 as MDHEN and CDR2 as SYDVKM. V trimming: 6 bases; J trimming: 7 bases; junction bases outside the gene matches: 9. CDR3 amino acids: CASRPPTGPNSPLHF. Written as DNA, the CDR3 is TGTGCCAGCAGGCCCCCGACAGGGCCCAATTCACCCCTCCACTTT.

The CDR3 loop reads CASRFTGLAGPSSYNEQFF. The CDR3 nucleotides read TGTGCCAGCAGATTTACGGGACTAGCGGGACCGAGCTCCTACAATGAGCAGTTCTTC. V and J are TRBV5-8 and TRBJ2-1; 13 bases map to TRBD2. Germline CDR1 SGHTS, CDR2 YDEGEE. The CDR3 spans 19 residues. The J segment lost 0 bases and the V segment lost 5 bases, leaving 11 bases of the junction unmatched.

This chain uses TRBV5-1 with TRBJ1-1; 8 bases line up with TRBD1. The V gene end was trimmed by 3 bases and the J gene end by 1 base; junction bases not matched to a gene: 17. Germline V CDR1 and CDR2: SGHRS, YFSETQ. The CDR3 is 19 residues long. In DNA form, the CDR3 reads TGCGCCAGCAGCTACCCGATGAACACGAGGACAGGGAGGAACACTGAAGCTTTCTTT. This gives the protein CASSYPMNTRTGRNTEAFF.

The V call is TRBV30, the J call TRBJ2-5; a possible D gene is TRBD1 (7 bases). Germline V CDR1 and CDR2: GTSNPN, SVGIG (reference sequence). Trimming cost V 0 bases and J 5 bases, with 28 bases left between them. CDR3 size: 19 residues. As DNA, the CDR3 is TGTGCCTGGAGTGTCGGGGTGTTGGACCAGGGGGGACCGACCGAGACCCAGTACTTC. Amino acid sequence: CAWSVGVLDQGGPTETQYF. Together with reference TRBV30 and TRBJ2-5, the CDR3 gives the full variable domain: SQTIHQWPATLVQPVGSPLSLECTVEGTSNPNLYWYRQAAGRGLQLLFYSVGIGQISSEVPQNLSASRPQDRQFILSSKKLLLSDSGFYLCAWSVGVLDQGGPTETQYFGPGTRLLVL.

In DNA, the CDR3 is TGTGCCAGCAGGGCAGCGCGGGGGGGAAACAATGAGCAGTTCTTC. Translation gives CASRAARGGNNEQFF. The chain combines TRBV6-5 with TRBJ2-1; 9 bases align to TRBD2. V trimming: 6 bases; J trimming: 5 bases; junction bases outside the gene matches: 8. Germline assignment: CDR1 MNHEY and CDR2 SVGAGI. The CDR3 covers 15 residues.

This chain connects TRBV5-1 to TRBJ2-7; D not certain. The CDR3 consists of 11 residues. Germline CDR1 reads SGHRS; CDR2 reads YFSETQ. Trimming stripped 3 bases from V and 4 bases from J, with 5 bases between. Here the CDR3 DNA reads TGCGCCAGCAGCTCCTCGTACGAGCAGTACTTC. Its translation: CASSSSYEQYF. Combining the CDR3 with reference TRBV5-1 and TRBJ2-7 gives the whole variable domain KAGVTQTPRYLIKTRGQQVTLSCSPISGHRSVSWYQQTPGQGLQFLFEYFSETQRNKGNFPGRFSGRQFSNSRSEMNVSTLELGDSALYLCASSSSYEQYFGPGTRLTVT.

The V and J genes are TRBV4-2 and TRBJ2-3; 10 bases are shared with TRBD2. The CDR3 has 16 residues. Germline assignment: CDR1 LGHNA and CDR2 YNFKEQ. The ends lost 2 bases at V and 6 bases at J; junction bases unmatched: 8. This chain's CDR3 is CASSQNKGTSADTQYF. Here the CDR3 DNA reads TGTGCCAGCAGCCAAAATAAAGGGACTAGCGCTGATACGCAGTATTTT.

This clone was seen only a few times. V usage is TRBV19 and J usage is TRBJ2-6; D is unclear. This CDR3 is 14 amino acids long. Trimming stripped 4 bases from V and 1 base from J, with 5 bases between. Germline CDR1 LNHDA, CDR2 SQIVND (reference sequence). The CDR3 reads CASSTGSGANVLTF. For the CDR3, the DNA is TGTGCCAGTAGTACCGGGTCTGGGGCCAACGTCCTGACTTTC.

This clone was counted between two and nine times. The CDR3 DNA follows: TGTGCCAGCAGCAAAACACCAAGCGGGGGGGCACGAGAGACCCAGTACTTC. The encoded protein is CASSKTPSGGARETQYF. The chain joins TRBV9 to TRBJ2-5, with TRBD2 identical over 10 bases. From germline, CDR1 is SGDLS and CDR2 YYNGEE. The V and J ends lost 4 bases and 4 bases, in that order; junction bases with no gene match: 13. There are 17 residues in the CDR3.

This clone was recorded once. The CDR3 region has the DNA TGTGCCAGCAAAGGGAGACAAAGTCAGAGAAACGAGCAGTACTTC. Its protein is CASKGRQSQRNEQYF. This chain links TRBV2 with TRBJ2-7; the D gene is possibly TRBD2 (5 bases). The CDR3 is made up of 15 amino acids. Trimming cost V 7 bases and J 5 bases, with 21 bases left between them. Germline-derived CDR1 and CDR2 are SNHLY and FYNNEI.

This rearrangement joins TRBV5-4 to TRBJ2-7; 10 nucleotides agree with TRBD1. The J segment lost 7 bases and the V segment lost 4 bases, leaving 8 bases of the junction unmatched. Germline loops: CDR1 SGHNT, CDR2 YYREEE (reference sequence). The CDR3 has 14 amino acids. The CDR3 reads CASSRQGASMEQYF. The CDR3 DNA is TGTGCCAGCAGCCGACAGGGGGCTTCTATGGAGCAGTACTTC.

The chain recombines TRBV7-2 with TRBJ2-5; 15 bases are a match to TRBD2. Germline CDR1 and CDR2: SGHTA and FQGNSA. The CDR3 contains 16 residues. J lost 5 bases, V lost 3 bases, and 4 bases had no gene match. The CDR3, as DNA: TGTGCCAGCAGCTTGTTGGGACTAGCGGGGGGCGAGACCCAGTACTTC. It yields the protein CASSLLGLAGGETQYF.

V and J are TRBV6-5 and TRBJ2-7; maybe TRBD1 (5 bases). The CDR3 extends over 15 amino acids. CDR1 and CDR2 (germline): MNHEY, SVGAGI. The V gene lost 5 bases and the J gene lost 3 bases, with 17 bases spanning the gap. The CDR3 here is CASSGTQASLYEQYF. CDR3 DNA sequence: TGTGCCAGCAGTGGTACACAGGCTTCCCTCTACGAGCAGTACTTC.

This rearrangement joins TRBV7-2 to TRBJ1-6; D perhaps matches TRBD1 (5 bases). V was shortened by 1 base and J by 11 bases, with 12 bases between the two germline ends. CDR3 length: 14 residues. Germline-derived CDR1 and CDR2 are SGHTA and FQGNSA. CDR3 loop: CASSLGPGLTPLHF. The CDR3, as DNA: TGTGCCAGCAGCTTAGGTCCAGGGTTGACACCCCTCCACTTT.

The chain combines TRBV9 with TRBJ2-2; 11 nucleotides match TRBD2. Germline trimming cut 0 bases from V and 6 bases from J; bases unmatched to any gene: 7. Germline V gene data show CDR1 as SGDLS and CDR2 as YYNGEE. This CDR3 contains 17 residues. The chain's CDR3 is CASSVEISGGAAGELFF. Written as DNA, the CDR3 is TGTGCCAGCAGCGTAGAGATTAGCGGGGGGGCCGCCGGGGAGCTGTTTTTT.

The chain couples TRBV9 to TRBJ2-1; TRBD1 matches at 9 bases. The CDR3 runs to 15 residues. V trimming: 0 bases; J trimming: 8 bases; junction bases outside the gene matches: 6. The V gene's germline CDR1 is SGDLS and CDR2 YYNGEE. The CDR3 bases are TGTGCCAGCAGCGTAGGGGGACAGGGTACGCATGAGCAGTTCTTC. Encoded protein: CASSVGGQGTHEQFF.